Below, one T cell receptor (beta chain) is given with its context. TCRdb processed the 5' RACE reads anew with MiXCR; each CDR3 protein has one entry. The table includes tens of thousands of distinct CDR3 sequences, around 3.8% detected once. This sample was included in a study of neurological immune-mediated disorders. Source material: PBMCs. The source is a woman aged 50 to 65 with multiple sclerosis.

This CDR3 is CASSPTGDTQYF. As DNA, the CDR3 is TGTGCCAGCAGCCCCACCGGCGATACGCAGTATTTT. This sequence joins TRBV7-2 and TRBJ2-3, with D uncertain. The germline CDR1 and CDR2 sequences are SGHTA and FQGNSA. CDR3 length: 12 amino acids. The ends were cut back, 5 bases at V and 6 bases at J, with 9 bases in the middle.